These 10 T cell receptor beta chains share one sample of origin, sequenced in a study of shared clonotypes between healthy human individuals. The repertoire was sequenced with immunoSEQ multiplex PCR; TCRdb's copy has only in-frame clones and lacks some. The sample shows hundreds of thousands of clones, around 72% of them seen only once. The sample taken for sequencing was memory CD4+ T cells sorted from blood. Documented subset: CD45RA-negative fraction. The receptor set was obtained from a woman between 25 and 40 years old in good health.

The CDR3 region has the DNA TGTGCCAGCAGCTGGGGACTAGCGGGAACAGATACGCAGTATTTT. It specifies CASSWGLAGTDTQYF. The chain combines TRBV7-8 with TRBJ2-3; 13 bases are shared with TRBD2. The CDR3 has 15 residues. CDR1 is SGHVS, CDR2 FQNEAQ, per germline. V shed 4 bases and J 3 bases; nucleotides not matched to a gene: 1. Complete variable domain (other parts from reference TRBV7-8 and TRBJ2-3): GAGVSQSPRYKVAKRGQDVALRCDPISGHVSLFWYQQALGQGPEFLTYFQNEAQLDKSGLPSDRFFAERPEGSVSTLKIQRTQQEDSAVYLCASSWGLAGTDTQYFGPGTRLTVL.

This sequence joins TRBV9 and TRBJ1-1; 7 bases agree with TRBD1. The CDR3 is made up of 17 amino acids. The ends lost 1 base at V and 7 bases at J; junction bases unmatched: 16. Germline-derived CDR1 and CDR2 are SGDLS and YYNGEE. CDR3 nucleotide sequence: TGTGCCAGCAGCGTAACTACTATGACAGGGAGTGAGGGTGAAGCTTTCTTT. Residues: CASSVTTMTGSEGEAFF.

The chain employs TRBV2 and TRBJ1-5, with TRBD1 matching 8 bases. Trimming cost V 6 bases and J 4 bases; bases outside gene matches: 2. This CDR3 is 13 amino acids long. CDR1 and CDR2 (germline): SNHLY, FYNNEI. Written as DNA, the CDR3 is TGTGCCAGCAGGAGACAGGGGAATCAGCCCCAGCATTTT. This translates into CASRRQGNQPQHF. Together with reference TRBV2 and TRBJ1-5, the CDR3 gives the full variable domain: EPEVTQTPSHQVTQMGQEVILRCVPISNHLYFYWYRQILGQKVEFLVSFYNNEISEKSEIFDDQFSVERPDGSNFTLKIRSTKLEDSAMYFCASRRQGNQPQHFGDGTRLSIL.

This clone has only a few counts. The V and J genes are TRBV30 and TRBJ1-5; perhaps TRBD1 as D (6 bases). The V and J ends lost 4 bases and 4 bases respectively, with 8 bases between them. The germline V gene encodes CDR1 GTSNPN and CDR2 SVGIG (reference sequence). The CDR3 contains 12 residues. The CDR3 reads CAWNGQNQPQHF. The CDR3 nucleotides read TGTGCCTGGAACGGACAGAATCAGCCCCAGCATTTT.

This chain uses TRBV6-5 with TRBJ1-2; D is uncertain. Germline V CDR1 and CDR2: MNHEY, SVGAGI. This CDR3 spans 15 amino acids. The germline V and J ends were trimmed by 6 bases and 5 bases, with 19 bases remaining between them. CDR3 nucleotide sequence: TGTGCCAGCAGACTACACAGACAAGGTCTTTATGGCTACACCTTC. Translated: CASRLHRQGLYGYTF.

The chain has TRBV30 and TRBJ2-7; 13 positions agree with TRBD2. With 8 bases clipped from V and 2 bases from J, the junction kept 15 bases outside the gene matches. CDR1 and CDR2 (germline): GTSNPN, SVGIG (reference sequence). The CDR3 totals 17 residues. CDR3: CAIYPTSGRISPYEQYF. DNA for the CDR3: TGTGCCATCTACCCGACTAGCGGGAGGATATCACCCTACGAGCAGTACTTC. The full variable domain, with the rest looked up from reference TRBV30 and TRBJ2-7, is SQTIHQWPATLVQPVGSPLSLECTVEGTSNPNLYWYRQAAGRGLQLLFYSVGIGQISSEVPQNLSASRPQDRQFILSSKKLLLSDSGFYLCAIYPTSGRISPYEQYFGPGTRLTVT.

This chain connects TRBV30 to TRBJ1-1; D may be TRBD1 (5 bases). Trimming removed 1 base at V and 4 bases at J, with 13 bases between. Germline V gives CDR1 GTSNPN, CDR2 SVGIG (reference sequence). This CDR3 comprises 14 residues. This chain's CDR3 is CAWSGRVDLTEAFF. The DNA for the CDR3 is TGTGCCTGGAGTGGCAGGGTCGATCTCACTGAAGCTTTCTTT. The variable domain in full, with the rest retrieved from reference TRBV30 and TRBJ1-1, is SQTIHQWPATLVQPVGSPLSLECTVEGTSNPNLYWYRQAAGRGLQLLFYSVGIGQISSEVPQNLSASRPQDRQFILSSKKLLLSDSGFYLCAWSGRVDLTEAFFGQGTRLTVV.

The chain is built from TRBV6-6 and TRBJ1-1, with 7 bases aligning to TRBD1. The length of the CDR3 is 14 residues. Germline V gene data show CDR1 as MNHNY and CDR2 as SVGAGI (reference sequence). Trimming at V came to 6 bases and at J to 3 bases, leaving 7 bases not matched to a gene. The CDR3 coding sequence is TGTGCCAGCAGAAGACAGGGCTGGGACACTGAAGCTTTCTTT. Translation gives CASRRQGWDTEAFF.

This chain uses TRBV30 with TRBJ2-7; 10 bases line up with TRBD1. V lost 2 bases, J lost 1 base, and 2 bases stayed unmatched. Germline values: CDR1 GTSNPN, CDR2 SVGIG (reference sequence). The CDR3 length is 14 residues. The CDR3 DNA reads as TGTGCCTGGAGTTCGGGACAGGGGTCCTACGAGCAGTACTTC. It is translated as CAWSSGQGSYEQYF.

Remarks on this clone: A junction end diverges from the germline sequence, so it may reflect a read error. This sample also contains other DNA sequences that code for the same CDR3. The V call is TRBV28, the J call TRBJ2-2, with 7 bases matching TRBD2. CDR1 MDHEN and CDR2 SYDVKM come from the germline V gene. CDR3 size: 15 residues. The CDR3, as DNA: TGTGCTAGCAGTTTAGTGGGAGGGCCGGCCGGGGAGCTGTTTTTT. Translated: CASSLVGGPAGELFF.